This T cell receptor (beta chain) was identified in a study of T cell repertoires and HLA-DP antigens. General study points: No separate analysis of naive versus memory CD4+ cells was done.

TCRdb keeps only in-frame clones here, not all; method: immunoSEQ multiplex PCR. This table holds about 89,000 clones, about 89% found once. Looked up from germline, CDR1 is SGHTA and CDR2 is FQGTGA. The CDR3 spans 13 residues. V was trimmed by 2 bases and J by 7 bases, leaving 9 bases between them. With respect to this clone: What it binds is not known.

The sample consisted of CD4+ T cells from PBMCs. The clonotype originates from a middle-aged man in good health and CMV-seronegative. V is TRBV7-3 and J is TRBJ2-1; no clear D gene. The CDR3 DNA is TGTGCCAGCAGCTTATATAGTAGGAATGAGCAGTTCTTC. Amino acid sequence: CASSLYSRNEQFF.